Given below is one T cell receptor beta chain in context. The repertoire was sequenced with immunoSEQ multiplex PCR; TCRdb's copy has only in-frame clones and lacks some. This table has around 340,000 clones, about nine tenths appearing once. This specimen belongs to a study of blood T cell repertoires in COVID-19. CDR3 length: 16 amino acids. Germline CDR1 MNHEY, CDR2 SMNVEV (reference sequence). The J segment lost 8 bases and the V segment lost 4 bases, leaving 13 bases of the junction unmatched. Sequenced: peripheral blood. The chain couples TRBV27 to TRBJ1-5; 8 bases are shared with TRBD1. The sequence was collected from a woman aged 55-69 years with COVID-19, enrolled during active disease. The CDR3 sequence is CASSWTGPLNGEPQHF. CDR3 DNA: TGTGCCAGCAGTTGGACAGGGCCCTTAAACGGGGAGCCCCAGCATTTT.